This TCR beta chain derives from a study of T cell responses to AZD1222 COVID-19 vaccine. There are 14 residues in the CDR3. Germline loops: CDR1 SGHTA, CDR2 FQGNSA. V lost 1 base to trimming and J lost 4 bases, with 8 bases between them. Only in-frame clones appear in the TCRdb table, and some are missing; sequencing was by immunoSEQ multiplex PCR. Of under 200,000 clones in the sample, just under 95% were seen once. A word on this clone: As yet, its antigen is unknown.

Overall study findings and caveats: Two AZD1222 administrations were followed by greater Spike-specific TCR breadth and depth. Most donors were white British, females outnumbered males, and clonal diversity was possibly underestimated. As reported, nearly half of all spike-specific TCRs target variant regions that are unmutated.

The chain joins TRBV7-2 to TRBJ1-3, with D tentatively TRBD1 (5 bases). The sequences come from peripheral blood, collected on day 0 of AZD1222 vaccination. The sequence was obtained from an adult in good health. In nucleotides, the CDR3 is TGTGCCAGCAGCTTAGGACAGAAGGGAAACACCATATATTTT. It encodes CASSLGQKGNTIYF. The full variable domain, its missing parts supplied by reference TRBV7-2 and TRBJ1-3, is GAGVSQSPSNKVTEKGKDVELRCDPISGHTALYWYRQSLGQGLEFLIYFQGNSAPDKSGLPSDRFSAERTGGSVSTLTIQRTQQEDSAVYLCASSLGQKGNTIYFGEGSWLTVV.